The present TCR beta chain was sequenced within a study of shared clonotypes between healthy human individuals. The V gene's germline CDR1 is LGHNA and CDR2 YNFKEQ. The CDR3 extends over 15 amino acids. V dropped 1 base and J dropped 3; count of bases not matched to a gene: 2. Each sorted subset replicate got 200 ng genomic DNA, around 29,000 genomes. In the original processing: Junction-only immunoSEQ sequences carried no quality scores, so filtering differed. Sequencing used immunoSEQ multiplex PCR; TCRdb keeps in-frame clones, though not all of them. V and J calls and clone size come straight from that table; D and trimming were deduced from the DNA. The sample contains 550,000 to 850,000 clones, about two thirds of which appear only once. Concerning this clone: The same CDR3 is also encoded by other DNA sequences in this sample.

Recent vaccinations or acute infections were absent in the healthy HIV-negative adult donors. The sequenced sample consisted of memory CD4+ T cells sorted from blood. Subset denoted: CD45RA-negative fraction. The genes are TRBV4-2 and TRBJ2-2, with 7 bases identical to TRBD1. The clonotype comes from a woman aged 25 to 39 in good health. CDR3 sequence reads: CASSQGDRDTGELFF. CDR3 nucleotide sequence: TGTGCCAGCAGCCAAGGTGACAGGGACACCGGGGAGCTGTTTTTT.